This TCR beta chain was sequenced in a study of T cell responses to AZD1222 COVID-19 vaccine. Data came from immunoSEQ multiplex PCR; TCRdb stores just in-frame clones and leaves some out. The sample consists of about 100,000 clones, around 87% of them appearing once. Worth noting for this clone: Antigen specificity is unknown.

The junction had 7 bases not matched to a gene; V was cut back by 6 bases and J by 6 bases. Germline lookup yields CDR1 MNHEY and CDR2 SVGAGI. The CDR3 is 14 amino acids. Overall study findings and caveats: Donors were largely white British and mainly female; clonal diversity was possibly underestimated. The peak T cell response came first, and repertoires were sampled only after it. Of the AZD1222 recipients, only six were seropositive at baseline. Regions 160-218 and 743-854 held dominance among vaccine-associated CD4 TCRs, which spanned spike.

Sequences were derived from peripheral blood, sampled on day 0 of AZD1222 vaccination. The chain has TRBV6-5 and TRBJ1-5; 8 positions match TRBD1. The sequence derives from an adult in good health. The CDR3 region is CASRKGQVAQPQHF. CDR3 coding DNA: TGTGCCAGCAGAAAGGGACAGGTTGCTCAGCCCCAGCATTTT.